A single sample gave rise to the 29 T cell receptor beta chains below, sequenced in a study of cytomegalovirus exposure and HLA in healthy donors. Amplification used 60 Vbeta primers and 13 Jbeta primers. Using immunoSEQ multiplex PCR, the repertoire was profiled, and TCRdb retains in-frame clones only, with some absent. Seen here are 150,000 to 200,000 clones, about 85% observed once, and the top ten hold approximately 2.5%. Sequencing was carried out using PBMCs. The receptors derive from a man aged 25-40 years in good health and CMV-seropositive.

CDR3 residues: CATRRGYEQYV. The DNA of the CDR3 is TGTGCCACGAGGAGGGGTTACGAGCAGTACGTC. The chain combines TRBV10-3 with TRBJ2-7; tentatively, D is TRBD2 (6 bases). Germline V lookup: CDR1 ENHRY, CDR2 SYGVKD. V was shortened by 10 bases and J by 4 bases, with 11 bases between the two germline ends. CDR3 size: 11 residues.

The chain recombines TRBV27 with TRBJ2-5, with D tentatively TRBD2 (6 bases). The germline CDR1 and CDR2 sequences are MNHEY and SMNVEV (reference sequence). The CDR3 runs to 18 residues. V was trimmed by 4 bases and J by 5 bases, leaving 26 bases between them. CDR3 protein: CASSSYGGGSGYSETQYF. CDR3 bases: TGTGCCAGCAGTTCTTATGGGGGAGGAAGCGGGTATTCGGAGACCCAGTACTTC.

V usage is TRBV11-2 and J usage is TRBJ1-1, with 10 bases matching TRBD1. Germline V gene data show CDR1 as SGHAT and CDR2 as FQNNGV. The V gene end was trimmed by 5 bases and the J gene end by 6 bases; junction bases not matched to a gene: 3. The CDR3 runs to 13 residues. CDR3 nucleotides: TGTGCCAGCAGCCGGGACAGGGGATCTGAAGCTTTCTTT. Translation: CASSRDRGSEAFF.

V and J are TRBV27 and TRBJ2-7; 13 bases are shared with TRBD2. This CDR3 comprises 15 residues. Losses at the gene ends were 3 bases for V and 4 bases for J; bases not matched to a gene: 3. Germline V lookup: CDR1 MNHEY, CDR2 SMNVEV (reference sequence). CDR3: CASSFGLAGVYEQYF. DNA of the CDR3: TGTGCCAGCAGTTTCGGACTAGCGGGAGTATACGAGCAGTACTTC.

This chain uses TRBV11-1 with TRBJ2-6; TRBD2 agrees at 8 bases. CDR1 and CDR2 from the germline V gene are SGHAT and FQDESV (reference sequence). The ends lost 8 bases at V and 3 bases at J; junction bases unmatched: 9. The CDR3 covers 16 residues. The CDR3 DNA follows: TGTGCCAGCGTCCCGGGAGGGGCCAGTGGGGCCAACGTCCTGACTTTC. Its translation is CASVPGGASGANVLTF. Full variable domain (rest looked up from reference TRBV11-1 and TRBJ2-6): EAEVAQSPRYKITEKSQAVAFWCDPISGHATLYWYRQILGQGPELLVQFQDESVVDDSQLPKDRFSAERLKGVDSTLKIQPAELGDSAMYLCASVPGGASGANVLTFGAGSRLTVL.

The chain joins TRBV7-6 to TRBJ1-1; 9 bases fit TRBD1. The germline gives CDR1 SGHVS, CDR2 FNYEAQ. The CDR3 consists of 15 residues. The V segment lost 1 base and the J segment 4 bases; nucleotides outside the gene matches: 4. The CDR3 DNA reads as TGTGCCAGCAGCTTAGGGACAGGGGTAGGCACTGAAGCTTTCTTT. This codes for CASSLGTGVGTEAFF.

This clone was counted only a few times. This chain uses TRBV7-3 with TRBJ2-3; D gene ambiguous. Between the trimmed V and J ends, which lost 5 bases and 6 bases, there was a span of 12 bases. The CDR3 sequence is 13 residues long. Germline V gene lookup returns CDR1 SGHTA and CDR2 FQGTGA. The CDR3, as DNA: TGTGCCAGCAGCCTTCCTTATCGGGATACGCAGTATTTT. It codes for CASSLPYRDTQYF.

The chain carries TRBV11-3 and TRBJ2-1, with TRBD1 matching 7 bases. Trimming at V came to 4 bases and at J to 3 bases, leaving 3 bases not matched to a gene. CDR3 size: 14 residues. CDR1 SGHNT and CDR2 YENEEA come from the germline V gene. CDR3 nucleotides: TGTGCCAGCAGCTCACGGGACAGCTACAATGAGCAGTTCTTC. Its translation is CASSSRDSYNEQFF.

This sequence joins TRBV2 and TRBJ2-3; D is perhaps TRBD2 (5 bases). This CDR3 is 13 amino acids long. V dropped 10 bases and J dropped 4 bases, with 15 bases sitting between them. Germline V gene lookup returns CDR1 SNHLY and CDR2 FYNNEI. The CDR3 region has the DNA TGTGCCACCCAGTTCGGACTCCCAGATACGCAGTATTTT. It yields the protein CATQFGLPDTQYF.

As regards this clone: One junction end disagrees with the germline gene, perhaps due to a read error. The V call is TRBV7-7, the J call TRBJ2-1; 10 bases line up with TRBD2. CDR1 is SSHAT and CDR2 is FNYEAQ in the germline V gene (reference sequence). The CDR3 runs to 15 residues. The CDR3 bases are TGTGCTAGCAGCTTACGAGCGGGAGGGTACAATGAGCAGTTCTTC. Protein sequence: CASSLRAGGYNEQFF.

The chain employs TRBV7-3 and TRBJ2-6, with D possibly matching TRBD2 (5 bases). The CDR3 totals 16 residues. Germline V gene data show CDR1 as SGHTA and CDR2 as FQGTGA. Trimming stripped 4 bases from V and 0 bases from J, with 10 bases between. The CDR3 loop reads CASSSRRSSGANVLTF. CDR3 coding DNA: TGTGCCAGCAGCTCGAGGAGGAGCTCTGGGGCCAACGTCCTGACTTTC.

Details on this clone: A junction boundary mismatches the germline segment, possibly from a read error. Additional DNA sequences in this sample encode the identical CDR3. The rearrangement joins TRBV19 to TRBJ2-3, with 9 bases aligning to TRBD2. CDR1 and CDR2 (germline): LNHDA, SQIVND (reference sequence). The CDR3 runs 16 residues. CDR3: CASSIGVAGVEDTQYF. Written as DNA, the CDR3 is TGTGCCAGTAGTATAGGGGTAGCGGGAGTGGAAGATACACAGTATTTT.

This clone was counted a single time. The J gene is TRBJ2-1, the V gene TRBV18, with 7 bases lining up with TRBD2. CDR3 length equals 16 residues. The germline V gene has CDR1 KGHSH and CDR2 LQKENI. Losses at the gene ends were 0 bases for V and 9 bases for J; bases not matched to a gene: 11. The CDR3 DNA is TGTGCCAGCTCACCACCGTATGGGGGAGGGCCTACTGAGCAGTTCTTC. Residues: CASSPPYGGGPTEQFF.

The chain joins TRBV7-8 to TRBJ1-5, with D possibly TRBD1 on 6 matching bases. The germline V gene has CDR1 SGHVS and CDR2 FQNEAQ. V lost 5 bases to trimming and J lost 3 bases, with 14 bases between them. This CDR3 contains 15 residues. CDR3 loop: CASSERTALNQPQHF. The CDR3 DNA sequence: TGTGCCAGCAGCGAACGGACAGCTCTCAATCAGCCCCAGCATTTT.

V usage is TRBV7-3 and J usage is TRBJ2-1; TRBD1 aligns across 7 bases. The J segment lost 2 bases and the V segment lost 5 bases, leaving 6 bases of the junction unmatched. CDR3 length equals 15 residues. Per germline, CDR1 SGHTA and CDR2 FQGTGA. CDR3 nucleotides: TGTGCCAGCAGCGAGGGGGCGCCGCCCTACAATGAGCAGTTCTTC. It encodes CASSEGAPPYNEQFF.

The genes are TRBV7-2 and TRBJ2-5; 11 bases map to TRBD2. CDR1 is SGHTA, CDR2 FQGNSA, per germline. V trimming: 6 bases; J trimming: 4 bases; junction bases outside the gene matches: 7. This CDR3 contains 15 residues. The CDR3 region is CASSLAGTSGETQYF. The CDR3 coding sequence is TGTGCCAGCAGTCTCGCCGGGACTAGCGGAGAGACCCAGTACTTC.

The chain uses TRBV7-2 and TRBJ1-5, with D perhaps TRBD1 (5 bases). Per germline, CDR1 SGHTA and CDR2 FQGNSA. Between the trimmed V and J ends, which lost 5 bases and 1 base, there was a span of 12 bases. The CDR3 runs 15 residues. CDR3 bases: TGTGCCAGCAGCCCCCCGCGGGGGAGCAATCAGCCCCAGCATTTT. Encoded protein: CASSPPRGSNQPQHF. The whole variable domain, remainder taken from reference TRBV7-2 and TRBJ1-5, is GAGVSQSPSNKVTEKGKDVELRCDPISGHTALYWYRQSLGQGLEFLIYFQGNSAPDKSGLPSDRFSAERTGGSVSTLTIQRTQQEDSAVYLCASSPPRGSNQPQHFGDGTRLSIL.

This clone occurred once. The J gene is TRBJ2-1, the V gene TRBV6-5; D is possibly TRBD2 (5 bases). Germline CDR1 MNHEY, CDR2 SVGAGI. With 2 bases removed from V and 7 bases from J, the gap between germline ends came to 12 bases. CDR3 size: 14 residues. The CDR3 bases are TGTGCCAGCAGTTACGGCCCGGGAAGGAATGAGCAGTTCTTC. Its protein product is CASSYGPGRNEQFF.

The J gene is TRBJ1-2, the V gene TRBV29-1, with 8 positions matching TRBD1. Germline assignment: CDR1 SQVTM and CDR2 ANQGSEA. The CDR3 runs to 15 residues. V dropped 3 bases and J dropped 3; count of bases not matched to a gene: 9. The CDR3 protein is CSVDGQGARDYGYTF. The CDR3 DNA follows: TGCAGCGTTGACGGTCAGGGGGCGCGAGACTATGGCTACACCTTC. Drawing the rest from reference TRBV29-1 and TRBJ1-2, the complete variable domain is SAVISQKPSRDICQRGTSLTIQCQVDSQVTMMFWYRQQPGQSLTLIATANQGSEATYESGFVIDKFPISRPNLTFSTLTVSNMSPEDSSIYLCSVDGQGARDYGYTFGSGTRLTVV.

This chain links TRBV7-6 with TRBJ2-1; 9 bases map to TRBD2. Unmatched junction bases numbered 10, after V lost 5 bases and J lost 8 bases. Germline V gene data show CDR1 as SGHVS and CDR2 as FNYEAQ. There are 15 residues in the CDR3. The CDR3 DNA reads TGTGCCAGCAGCCCAGTGGGTAGCGGGAGTGATGAGCAGTTCTTC. As protein: CASSPVGSGSDEQFF.

The genes are TRBV7-8 and TRBJ1-5; D is uncertain. The germline V gene has CDR1 SGHVS and CDR2 FQNEAQ. V gave up 1 base and J gave up 4 bases, with 5 bases separating them. The CDR3 loop spans 13 amino acids. CDR3 coding DNA: TGTGCCAGCAGCTTAGTCGGTAATCAGCCCCAGCATTTT. As protein: CASSLVGNQPQHF.

The gene calls are TRBV14 and TRBJ2-4, with D possibly matching TRBD2 (5 bases). Trimming shortened V by 2 bases and J by 8 bases, and 7 bases separated the two germline ends. CDR3 length: 12 residues. Germline V gene lookup returns CDR1 SGHDN and CDR2 FVKESK. CDR3 residues: CASSQMRDIQYF. DNA for the CDR3: TGTGCCAGCAGCCAAATGAGGGACATTCAGTACTTC. Combining the CDR3 with reference TRBV14 and TRBJ2-4 gives the whole variable domain EAGVTQFPSHSVIEKGQTVTLRCDPISGHDNLYWYRRVMGKEIKFLLHFVKESKQDESGMPNNRFLAERTGGTYSTLKVQPAELEDSGVYFCASSQMRDIQYFGAGTRLSVL.

The CDR3 nucleotides are TGTGCCAGCAGTGACTCGTGGGGGGATGGCTACACCTTC. Residues: CASSDSWGDGYTF. The chain combines TRBV6-4 with TRBJ1-2, with D possibly matching TRBD1 (5 bases). Trimming cost V 0 bases and J 6 bases, with 8 bases left between them. In germline, CDR1 is MRHNA, CDR2 SNTAGT. CDR3 length equals 13 residues.

V is TRBV5-1 and J is TRBJ2-3; 10 bases line up with TRBD1. CDR1 is SGHRS, CDR2 YFSETQ, per germline. The CDR3 loop spans 15 amino acids. V dropped 2 bases and J dropped 4; count of bases not matched to a gene: 4. The CDR3 sequence: CASSFGDRGPDTQYF. The CDR3 DNA reads TGCGCCAGCAGCTTCGGGGACAGGGGTCCAGATACGCAGTATTTT.

The J gene is TRBJ2-7, the V gene TRBV7-8, with 7 positions matching TRBD2. Trimming removed 4 bases from V and 5 bases from J; junction bases left unmatched: 20. Germline V gene sequence: CDR1 SGHVS, CDR2 FQNEAQ. The CDR3 is 18 residues long. Here the CDR3 DNA reads TGTGCCAGCAGCTCCTTATATATTGGCGGGAGTGGGCCCGACGAGCAGTACGTC. Protein: CASSSLYIGGSGPDEQYV.

The J gene is TRBJ1-2, the V gene TRBV27; a weak D match, TRBD1 (5 bases). The ends were cut back, 5 bases at V and 7 bases at J, with 17 bases in the middle. The CDR3 runs to 14 residues. Looked up from germline, CDR1 is MNHEY and CDR2 is SMNVEV (reference sequence). CDR3 sequence: CASSPLWGGLGYTF. DNA for the CDR3: TGTGCCAGCAGTCCACTATGGGGGGGTCTTGGCTACACCTTC.

This chain joins TRBV4-3 and TRBJ1-2; TRBD1 is a possible D gene (6 bases). The CDR3 loop spans 16 amino acids. With 0 bases removed from V and 5 bases from J, the gap between germline ends came to 16 bases. Germline-derived CDR1 and CDR2 are LGHNA and YSLEER. CDR3 in DNA: TGCGCCAGCAGCCAAGATAACATGGCAGGGGTATATGGCTACACCTTC. Encoded protein: CASSQDNMAGVYGYTF.

J is TRBJ1-4 and V is TRBV4-3; 7 bases match TRBD1. CDR1 and CDR2 from the germline V gene are LGHNA and YSLEER. The CDR3 covers 15 residues. V shed 2 bases and J 7 bases; nucleotides not matched to a gene: 7. The CDR3 protein is CASSQPDRDGEKLFF. In DNA, the CDR3 is TGCGCCAGCAGCCAACCCGACAGGGACGGTGAAAAACTGTTTTTT.

The rearrangement joins TRBV2 to TRBJ2-7; D may be TRBD1 (6 bases). CDR3 length: 13 amino acids. V was shortened by 4 bases and J by 1 base, with 8 bases between the two germline ends. Germline CDR1 SNHLY, CDR2 FYNNEI. The CDR3 here is CASSADRSYEQYV. CDR3 bases: TGTGCCAGCAGTGCGGACAGATCCTACGAGCAGTACGTC.